This TCR beta chain comes out of a study of graft-versus-host responses after intestinal transplantation. Per germline, CDR1 SGHAT and CDR2 FQNNGV. The CDR3 sequence is 17 residues long. The J segment lost 0 bases and the V segment lost 3 bases, leaving 9 bases of the junction unmatched. Repertoires were generated with immunoSEQ multiplex PCR, while TCRdb's copy carries only in-frame clones and drops some. This sample carries approximately 16,000 clones, approximately 88% of them seen once, and the ten largest clones take around 6%. The origin of this receptor is a human patient who received an intestinal transplant, so some T cells may come from the graft donor. Sequencing was performed on PBMCs, taken 110 days after intestinal transplant. V is TRBV11-2 and J is TRBJ1-1, with 8 bases lining up with TRBD1. The CDR3 coding sequence is TGTGCCAGCAGCTTTTCGACAGGGGCATTCATGAACACTGAAGCTTTCTTT. Its protein is CASSFSTGAFMNTEAFF.